The 32 T cell receptor beta chains below all came from one sample that was sequenced in a study of cytomegalovirus exposure and HLA in healthy donors. PCR involved 60 Vbeta and 13 Jbeta primers. Generated by immunoSEQ multiplex PCR, the TCRdb table keeps only in-frame clones and is missing some. The table shows more than 150,000 clones, with around four fifths occurring only once. Source material: PBMCs. Receptors originate from a man younger than 35 in good health and CMV-seronegative.

The chain couples TRBV6-5 to TRBJ2-7; 8 nucleotides line up with TRBD1. The CDR3 totals 15 residues. J gave up 6 bases and V 0 bases, and 7 bases lay outside the gene matches. Germline V gene sequence: CDR1 MNHEY, CDR2 SVGAGI. CDR3 in amino acids: CASSYSQGAFIEQYF. Here the CDR3 DNA reads TGTGCCAGCAGTTACTCTCAGGGGGCATTTATCGAGCAGTACTTC.

V and J are TRBV2 and TRBJ1-6; 7 bases line up with TRBD1. The CDR3 runs 15 residues. J was trimmed by 7 bases and V by 6 bases; bases with no gene match: 9. Germline CDR1 and CDR2: SNHLY and FYNNEI. CDR3 nucleotide sequence: TGTGCCAGCAGGCAACAGGGGATTGGGAATTCACCCCTCCACTTT. This translates into CASRQQGIGNSPLHF.

The chain joins TRBV5-1 to TRBJ2-7; the match to TRBD2 covers 11 bases. V lost 2 bases and J lost 3; bases outside the gene matches: 1. The germline CDR1 and CDR2 sequences are SGHRS and YFSETQ. The CDR3 covers 14 residues. The CDR3 spells CASSFSGGGYEQYF. The CDR3 coding sequence is TGCGCCAGCAGCTTTAGCGGGGGGGGCTACGAGCAGTACTTC.

The chain uses TRBV7-8 and TRBJ1-1; D gene ambiguous. This CDR3 comprises 13 residues. CDR1 and CDR2 from the germline V gene are SGHVS and FQNEAQ. V gave up 0 bases and J gave up 5 bases, with 7 bases separating them. Written as DNA, the CDR3 is TGTGCCAGCAGCTTAGCCGGGATTACTGAAGCTTTCTTT. This sequence encodes CASSLAGITEAFF.

This clone appeared a few times. The chain links TRBV11-3 to TRBJ1-3; D might be TRBD1 (5 bases). Between the trimmed V and J ends, which lost 5 bases and 4 bases, there was a span of 9 bases. The CDR3 is 13 amino acids. Germline CDR1 SGHNT, CDR2 YENEEA. CDR3 DNA sequence: TGTGCCAGCAGCCCCCGGACAGGAAACACCATATATTTT. It specifies CASSPRTGNTIYF.

This chain links TRBV5-4 with TRBJ2-7; D is possibly TRBD1 (6 bases). V was trimmed by 2 bases and J by 4 bases, leaving 13 bases between them. The CDR3 loop spans 14 amino acids. CDR1 SGHNT and CDR2 YYREEE come from the germline V gene (reference sequence). In nucleotides, the CDR3 is TGTGCCAGCAGCTTTGGTTCAGGGGATTACGAGCAGTACTTC. Translated, it gives CASSFGSGDYEQYF.

In regard to this clone: A read error may produce the germline difference seen at one junction end. Other DNA sequences in this specimen translate into the identical CDR3. The V and J genes are TRBV5-8 and TRBJ2-3; TRBD2 agrees at 9 bases. The CDR3 consists of 10 residues. From germline, CDR1 is SGHTS and CDR2 YDEGEE. The CDR3 DNA reads as TGTGCCAGCAGCCTAGCGGGGCACCTTTTT. This sequence encodes CASSLAGHLF.

This rearrangement joins TRBV27 to TRBJ2-7; 10 nucleotides line up with TRBD1. Germline CDR1 is MNHEY and CDR2 is SMNVEV (reference sequence). The junction had 4 bases not matched to a gene; V was cut back by 3 bases and J by 5 bases. This CDR3 is built from 14 residues. The CDR3 protein is CASSLGQGPDEQYF. In nucleotides, the CDR3 is TGTGCCAGCAGTTTGGGACAGGGGCCTGACGAGCAGTACTTC.

The chain links TRBV7-9 to TRBJ2-7; 8 nucleotides agree with TRBD1. The CDR3 sequence is 12 residues long. CDR1 is SEHNR and CDR2 is FQNEAQ in the germline V gene (reference sequence). V shed 5 bases, J shed 5 bases, and the junction held 2 bases outside the gene matches. This CDR3 reads CASSPGGDEQYF. CDR3 sequence (DNA): TGTGCCAGCAGCCCAGGGGGCGACGAGCAGTACTTC.

This chain connects TRBV11-2 to TRBJ1-5; 7 nucleotides align to TRBD1. Germline V gene lookup returns CDR1 SGHAT and CDR2 FQNNGV. V shed 5 bases and J 4 bases; nucleotides not matched to a gene: 11. This CDR3 spans 16 amino acids. CDR3 bases: TGTGCCAGCAGCCCACGCCTGACAGGGATTAATCAGCCCCAGCATTTT. Amino acid sequence: CASSPRLTGINQPQHF.

Regarding this clone: Sequence at one end of the junction differs from germline and may be a read error. This chain joins TRBV7-9 and TRBJ2-7; tentative D call: TRBD1 (5 bases). This CDR3 has 16 amino acids. The germline V gene has CDR1 SEHNR and CDR2 FQNEAQ (reference sequence). The CDR3 region is CSSSLEVAGKGYEQYF. In DNA, the CDR3 is TGTTCCAGCAGCTTAGAGGTCGCAGGGAAAGGCTACGAGCAGTACTTC.

V gene TRBV19 combines with J gene TRBJ2-5; D is ambiguous. V was cut by 5 bases and J by 5 bases, with 12 bases left in between. Germline values: CDR1 LNHDA, CDR2 SQIVND (reference sequence). This CDR3 is built from 13 residues. CDR3 loop: CASSVPPSETQYF. Here the CDR3 DNA reads TGTGCCAGTAGTGTCCCCCCGTCCGAGACCCAGTACTTC.

The chain couples TRBV30 to TRBJ1-2; 7 positions match TRBD1. Trimming cost V 2 bases and J 7 bases; bases outside gene matches: 13. CDR1 is GTSNPN and CDR2 is SVGIG in the germline V gene (reference sequence). This CDR3 has 15 amino acids. The CDR3 region has the DNA TGTGCCTGGAGTCTTACCGAGGGGGCCGAGGCTGGCTACACCTTC. Amino acids: CAWSLTEGAEAGYTF.

This chain joins TRBV9 and TRBJ1-2; D call uncertain. The germline V gene has CDR1 SGDLS and CDR2 YYNGEE. This CDR3 spans 15 amino acids. Trimming pared 0 bases from V and 3 bases from J, leaving 12 bases between. The CDR3 nucleotides read TGTGCCAGCAGCGTAGCGTCACAGAAAGACTATGGCTACACCTTC. Its protein is CASSVASQKDYGYTF.

The chain employs TRBV9 and TRBJ1-1; D is perhaps TRBD1 (5 bases). Germline CDR1 SGDLS, CDR2 YYNGEE. Trimming removed 4 bases at V and 4 bases at J, with 14 bases between. This CDR3 has 14 amino acids. For the CDR3, the DNA is TGTGCCAGCAGCCTGGGGGGAGGTACCACTGAAGCTTTCTTT. Its translation: CASSLGGGTTEAFF.

The chain has TRBV30 and TRBJ2-1, with TRBD2 matching over 14 bases. V lost 3 bases, J lost 7 bases, and 2 bases stayed unmatched. The length of the CDR3 is 14 residues. CDR1 is GTSNPN, CDR2 SVGIG, per germline (reference sequence). The CDR3 DNA reads TGTGCCTGGAGGGGACTAGCGGGAGATAATGAGCAGTTCTTC. Encoded protein: CAWRGLAGDNEQFF.

The rearrangement links TRBV7-2 to TRBJ2-7; TRBD1 agrees at 7 bases. Germline V lookup: CDR1 SGHTA, CDR2 FQGNSA. The CDR3 is 14 residues long. V lost 1 base, J lost 7 bases, and 7 bases stayed unmatched. This chain's CDR3 is CASSLDVTGWEQYF. Here the CDR3 DNA reads TGTGCCAGCAGCTTAGATGTGACAGGGTGGGAGCAGTACTTC.

The chain combines TRBV11-2 with TRBJ2-7, with TRBD1 identical over 7 bases. There are 14 residues in the CDR3. Germline V gene lookup returns CDR1 SGHAT and CDR2 FQNNGV. Trimming cost V 5 bases and J 0 bases; bases outside gene matches: 4. CDR3 coding DNA: TGTGCCAGCAGCAGACAGGGTAACTCCTACGAGCAGTACTTC. This encodes CASSRQGNSYEQYF.

This clone was detected only a few times. The rearrangement uses TRBV28 and TRBJ1-1, with 8 bases lining up with TRBD1. CDR3 size: 13 residues. V shed 3 bases and J 6 bases; nucleotides not matched to a gene: 3. The V gene's germline CDR1 is MDHEN and CDR2 SYDVKM. The CDR3 DNA reads TGTGCCAGCAGTTTTCAGGGGGCCGCTGAAGCTTTCTTT. The encoded protein is CASSFQGAAEAFF.

This clone was found a few times. This chain's CDR3 is CASSYSTGDYGYTF. DNA for the CDR3: TGTGCCAGCAGTTACTCTACAGGTGACTATGGCTACACCTTC. The chain uses TRBV6-5 and TRBJ1-2, with D perhaps matching TRBD1 (5 bases). The germline CDR1 and CDR2 sequences are MNHEY and SVGAGI. There are 14 residues in the CDR3. V lost 0 bases to trimming and J lost 3 bases, with 8 bases between them.

The chain is built from TRBV18 and TRBJ1-2; weak D call: TRBD1 (6 bases). V was shortened by 0 bases and J by 7 bases, with 12 bases between the two germline ends. This CDR3 comprises 14 residues. Germline CDR1 is KGHSH and CDR2 is LQKENI. Here the CDR3 DNA reads TGTGCCAGCTCACCACCACAGGGTCCCTCTGGCTACACCTTC. Its protein is CASSPPQGPSGYTF.

The chain links TRBV5-6 to TRBJ1-4; possible D gene TRBD1, 5 bases. This CDR3 region has 15 residues. The germline V and J ends were trimmed by 2 bases and 7 bases, with 15 bases remaining between them. Germline V gene lookup returns CDR1 SGHDT and CDR2 YYEEEE. CDR3 in amino acids: CASSFALQEGEKLFF. The CDR3 DNA reads TGTGCCAGCAGCTTTGCCCTACAGGAGGGTGAAAAACTGTTTTTT.

This rearrangement joins TRBV10-3 to TRBJ2-7; TRBD2 matches at 7 bases. The V gene end was trimmed by 3 bases and the J gene end by 5 bases; junction bases not matched to a gene: 7. The CDR3 loop spans 14 amino acids. The germline CDR1 and CDR2 sequences are ENHRY and SYGVKD. For the CDR3, the DNA is TGTGCCATCAGTGAATCCGGGGGGATTGACGAGCAGTACTTC. As protein: CAISESGGIDEQYF.

In its sample, this clone was seen a few times. The V gene is TRBV6-1, the J gene TRBJ1-4; 8 nucleotides agree with TRBD1. CDR3 length: 14 amino acids. After removal of 4 bases from V and 5 bases from J, the junction contained 3 bases not matched to a gene. Germline V CDR1 and CDR2: MNHNS, SASEGT. CDR3 sequence reads: CASSVNRGNEKLFF. The CDR3 DNA sequence: TGTGCCAGCAGTGTTAACAGGGGGAATGAAAAACTGTTTTTT.

J is TRBJ2-3 and V is TRBV7-3; 13 bases agree with TRBD2. The germline V gene has CDR1 SGHTA and CDR2 FQGTGA. This CDR3 region has 18 residues. J gave up 0 bases and V 4 bases, and 7 bases lay outside the gene matches. CDR3 region: CASSSFGLAGESTDTQYF. Here the CDR3 DNA reads TGTGCCAGCAGCTCGTTTGGACTAGCGGGGGAGAGCACAGATACGCAGTATTTT.

J is TRBJ2-5 and V is TRBV2; no firm D call. Germline values: CDR1 SNHLY, CDR2 FYNNEI. The CDR3 runs to 11 residues. V was trimmed by 7 bases and J by 5 bases, leaving 8 bases between them. The CDR3 loop reads CASILGETQYF. The CDR3 DNA reads as TGTGCCAGCATTCTCGGTGAGACCCAGTACTTC.

The V gene is TRBV7-9, the J gene TRBJ1-5; a possible D gene is TRBD1 (5 bases). This CDR3 has 15 amino acids. Germline CDR1 reads SEHNR; CDR2 reads FQNEAQ (reference sequence). The V and J ends lost 7 bases and 3 bases respectively, with 16 bases between them. The CDR3 DNA sequence: TGTGCCAGCACTCCTGCGGGGCAGCTCAATCAGCCCCAGCATTTT. Translated, it gives CASTPAGQLNQPQHF. Supplemented by reference TRBV7-9 and TRBJ1-5, the full variable domain reads DTGVSQNPRHKITKRGQNVTFRCDPISEHNRLYWYRQTLGQGPEFLTYFQNEAQLEKSRLLSDRFSAERPKGSFSTLEIQRTEQGDSAMYLCASTPAGQLNQPQHFGDGTRLSIL.

J is TRBJ2-1 and V is TRBV5-5, with D maybe TRBD1 (6 bases). Trimming stripped 0 bases from V and 10 bases from J, with 11 bases between. Per germline, CDR1 SGHKS and CDR2 YYEKEE (reference sequence). CDR3 length equals 13 residues. CDR3 nucleotide sequence: TGTGCCAGCAGCTTGGTATCCGGACAGGAGCAGTTCTTC. It codes for CASSLVSGQEQFF.

V is TRBV29-1 and J is TRBJ2-5; D is uncertain. Between the trimmed V and J ends, which lost 4 bases and 5 bases, there was a span of 14 bases. Germline V gives CDR1 SQVTM, CDR2 ANQGSEA. CDR3 length equals 13 residues. Here the CDR3 DNA reads TGCAGCGTTGGCCTACGATTGAGGGAGACCCAGTACTTC. It translates to CSVGLRLRETQYF.

The rearrangement links TRBV5-5 to TRBJ1-2; D remains ambiguous. CDR1 is SGHKS and CDR2 is YYEKEE in the germline V gene (reference sequence). The germline V and J ends were trimmed by 4 bases and 2 bases, with 9 bases remaining between them. This CDR3 is 13 amino acids long. As DNA, the CDR3 is TGTGCCAGCAGCGCAGACGGGAACTATGGCTACACCTTC. Translation gives CASSADGNYGYTF.

The chain uses TRBV4-2 and TRBJ1-1; D perhaps matches TRBD1 (6 bases). The length of the CDR3 is 16 residues. Per germline, CDR1 LGHNA and CDR2 YNFKEQ. Trimming took off 1 base at V and 2 bases at J, with 14 bases between the two ends. The CDR3 spells CASSQGAGQLNTEAFF. The CDR3 DNA is TGTGCCAGCAGCCAAGGAGCCGGACAGTTAAACACTGAAGCTTTCTTT.

V gene TRBV7-2 combines with J gene TRBJ1-2, with D unclear. The ends were cut back, 2 bases at V and 3 bases at J, with 13 bases in the middle. The CDR3 is 15 residues long. CDR1 SGHTA and CDR2 FQGNSA come from the germline V gene. DNA for the CDR3: TGTGCCAGCAGCTTATCTTCGGGAAACGACTATGGCTACACCTTC. As protein: CASSLSSGNDYGYTF.